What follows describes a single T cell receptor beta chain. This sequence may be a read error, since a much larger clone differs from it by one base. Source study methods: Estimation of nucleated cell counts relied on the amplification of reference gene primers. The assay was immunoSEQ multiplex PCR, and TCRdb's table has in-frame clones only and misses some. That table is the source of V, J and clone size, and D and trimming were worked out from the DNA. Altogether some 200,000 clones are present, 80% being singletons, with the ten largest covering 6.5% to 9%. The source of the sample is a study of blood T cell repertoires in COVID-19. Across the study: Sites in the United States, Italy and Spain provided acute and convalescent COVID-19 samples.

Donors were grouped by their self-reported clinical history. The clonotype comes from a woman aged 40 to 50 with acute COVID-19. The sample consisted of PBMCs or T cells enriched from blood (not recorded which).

The CDR3 loop is CASSDGTNTGELFF. CDR3 bases: TGTGCCAGCAGCGACGGGACAAACACCGGGGAGCTGTTTTTT. The rearrangement joins TRBV11-3 to TRBJ2-2, with a weak D call TRBD1 (6 bases). The germline V and J ends were trimmed by 5 bases and 2 bases, with 9 bases remaining between them. The CDR3 loop spans 14 amino acids. CDR1 is SGHNT and CDR2 is YENEEA in the germline V gene.